The 31 T cell receptor beta chains below all came from one sample that was sequenced in a study of cytomegalovirus exposure and HLA in healthy donors (dated by TCRdb to between 2016 and 2019). The protocol used for the library was the immunoSEQ multiplex PCR assay. The multiplex PCR relied on a mix of 60 forward primers for TCR Vbeta segments and 13 reverse primers for TCR Jbeta segments. TCRdb took this table from immuneACCESS and kept in-frame rearrangements with V and J called. Such tables lack part of the clones; where checked against another copy, unresolved V genes explain under half of the gap, and the rest is unexplained. The sample has roughly 140,000 clones on record, 64% of them singletons. Together, the top ten hold about 3% of the sample. The sequenced material came from PBMCs. Receptor source: a woman between 25 and 40 years old in good health and CMV-seropositive.

This chain connects TRBV18 to TRBJ2-3; D not resolved. The CDR3 covers 16 residues. CDR1 is KGHSH, CDR2 LQKENI, per germline. V was clipped by 6 bases and J by 0 bases, with 16 bases between them. The CDR3 is CASSPSAHPSTDTQYF. Written as DNA, the CDR3 is TGTGCCAGCTCCCCCAGCGCCCATCCTAGCACAGATACGCAGTATTTT.

The gene calls are TRBV30 and TRBJ1-6; D unclear. There are 13 residues in the CDR3. Germline values: CDR1 GTSNPN, CDR2 SVGIG (reference sequence). Trimming shortened V by 0 bases and J by 4 bases, and 4 bases separated the two germline ends. The CDR3 DNA follows: TGTGCCTGGAGTGTCTTGTATAATTCACCCCTCCACTTT. Translated, it gives CAWSVLYNSPLHF.

This clone was detected only a few times. The chain links TRBV7-2 to TRBJ2-5, with TRBD2 matching 11 bases. Germline V lookup: CDR1 SGHTA, CDR2 FQGNSA. J lost 7 bases, V lost 3 bases, and 7 bases had no gene match. The CDR3 extends over 15 amino acids. This CDR3 reads CASSFRLAGGGTQYF. The CDR3 DNA sequence: TGTGCCAGCAGCTTTAGGCTAGCGGGGGGCGGGACCCAGTACTTC.

The chain links TRBV11-2 to TRBJ2-3; TRBD1 agrees at 7 bases. The V gene end was trimmed by 3 bases and the J gene end by 2 bases; junction bases not matched to a gene: 5. This CDR3 is 15 amino acids long. Germline CDR1 and CDR2: SGHAT and FQNNGV. CDR3 nucleotide sequence: TGTGCCAGCAGCTTCGGGACAGTCCTCACAGATACGCAGTATTTT. This codes for CASSFGTVLTDTQYF. Full variable domain (outside the CDR3, taken from reference TRBV11-2 and TRBJ2-3): EAGVAQSPRYKIIEKRQSVAFWCNPISGHATLYWYQQILGQGPKLLIQFQNNGVVDDSQLPKDRFSAERLKGVDSTLKIQPAKLEDSAVYLCASSFGTVLTDTQYFGPGTRLTVL.

J is TRBJ2-3 and V is TRBV5-4; D is possibly TRBD2 (5 bases). Trimming removed 4 bases from V and 14 bases from J, with 20 bases in between. The CDR3 is 13 residues long. Per the germline V gene, CDR1 is SGHNT and CDR2 is YYREEE (reference sequence). CDR3 residues: CASSVVRDPILYF. The CDR3 bases are TGTGCCAGCAGCGTGGTACGGGATCCTATTCTGTATTTT.

The table lists this clone with a count of one. V and J are TRBV5-1 and TRBJ1-1; tentatively, D is TRBD1 (6 bases). CDR3 length: 15 amino acids. V was pared by 5 bases and J by 3 bases, with 17 bases between. Germline lookup yields CDR1 SGHRS and CDR2 YFSETQ. This CDR3 is CASRLVIGGDTEAFF. CDR3 in DNA: TGCGCCAGCAGGCTTGTAATAGGGGGTGACACTGAAGCTTTCTTT.

The gene calls are TRBV7-9 and TRBJ2-7; 9 positions agree with TRBD1. CDR1 SEHNR and CDR2 FQNEAQ come from the germline V gene (reference sequence). The CDR3 runs 14 residues. Unmatched junction bases numbered 11, after V lost 5 bases and J lost 9 bases. CDR3 protein: CASSRAGTGSLQYF. The CDR3 nucleotides read TGTGCCAGCAGCCGCGCCGGGACAGGGTCCTTGCAGTACTTC.

The rearrangement uses TRBV5-1 and TRBJ2-5, with 9 bases that match TRBD2. V lost 7 bases and J lost 1; bases outside the gene matches: 2. CDR3 size: 13 residues. The germline V gene has CDR1 SGHRS and CDR2 YFSETQ. CDR3 nucleotide sequence: TGCGCCAGCCTAGCGGGACCCCAAGAGACCCAGTACTTC. Translated, it gives CASLAGPQETQYF.

The chain combines TRBV6-1 with TRBJ1-2, with D unclear. Trimming took 2 bases from V and 7 from J, leaving 11 bases between them. CDR3 size: 13 residues. Germline V gene sequence: CDR1 MNHNS, CDR2 SASEGT. CDR3 residues: CASSEIREAGYTF. CDR3 DNA: TGTGCCAGCAGTGAAATAAGGGAGGCTGGCTACACCTTC.

The chain links TRBV7-9 to TRBJ1-1; 7 bases agree with TRBD1. The V segment lost 1 base and the J segment 4 bases; nucleotides outside the gene matches: 3. There are 14 residues in the CDR3. CDR1 and CDR2 (germline): SEHNR, FQNEAQ (reference sequence). The CDR3, as DNA: TGTGCCAGCAGCTTAGGACAGGGCAGCACTGAAGCTTTCTTT. It is translated as CASSLGQGSTEAFF.

V gene TRBV6-5 combines with J gene TRBJ1-5; D gene uncertain. Germline V gives CDR1 MNHEY, CDR2 SVGAGI. V lost 2 bases, J lost 9 bases, and 14 bases lay in between. The CDR3 loop spans 14 amino acids. The CDR3 loop reads CASSYEPDSRPQHF. The CDR3, as DNA: TGTGCCAGCAGTTACGAGCCCGACTCAAGGCCCCAGCATTTT.

The V and J genes are TRBV14 and TRBJ2-7; 8 bases fit TRBD2. Germline V CDR1 and CDR2: SGHDN, FVKESK. The J segment lost 6 bases and the V segment lost 3 bases, leaving 7 bases of the junction unmatched. This CDR3 has 14 residues. CDR3 sequence: CASSQPAGESEQYF. The CDR3 region has the DNA TGTGCCAGCAGCCAGCCAGCGGGAGAATCCGAGCAGTACTTC.

This clone has more than one count but fewer than ten. The V and J genes are TRBV14 and TRBJ2-7, with D tentatively TRBD2 (5 bases). Germline V gene lookup returns CDR1 SGHDN and CDR2 FVKESK. V lost 1 base and J 6 bases, leaving 10 bases between the germline ends. The CDR3 runs to 13 residues. The DNA of the CDR3 is TGTGCCAGCAGCCAAGTGGGGAGCAGCGAGCAGTACTTC. Protein sequence: CASSQVGSSEQYF. Based on the CDR3 plus reference TRBV14 and TRBJ2-7, the full variable domain is EAGVTQFPSHSVIEKGQTVTLRCDPISGHDNLYWYRRVMGKEIKFLLHFVKESKQDESGMPNNRFLAERTGGTYSTLKVQPAELEDSGVYFCASSQVGSSEQYFGPGTRLTVT.

This clone was observed a few times. The chain carries TRBV11-3 and TRBJ1-1; perhaps TRBD1 as D (6 bases). The V and J ends lost 5 bases and 7 bases respectively, with 17 bases between them. The CDR3 has 14 amino acids. Germline V lookup: CDR1 SGHNT, CDR2 YENEEA. CDR3 coding DNA: TGTGCCAGCAGCCCACGTCAGGGGCTGGATGAAGCTTTCTTT. It codes for CASSPRQGLDEAFF.

The sample holds a few counts of this clone. The gene calls are TRBV5-1 and TRBJ1-2; maybe TRBD1 (6 bases). V lost 1 base to trimming and J lost 6 bases, with 13 bases between them. The CDR3 totals 14 residues. CDR1 is SGHRS, CDR2 YFSETQ, per germline. This chain's CDR3 is CASSLMGAGNGYTF. For the CDR3, the DNA is TGCGCCAGCAGCTTGATGGGGGCAGGGAATGGCTACACCTTC.

This chain joins TRBV5-1 and TRBJ2-2; 7 bases line up with TRBD1. This CDR3 is 16 amino acids long. Looked up from germline, CDR1 is SGHRS and CDR2 is YFSETQ. J lost 9 bases, V lost 4 bases, and 15 bases had no gene match. CDR3 region: CASSVDRDSFYRELFF. The CDR3 coding sequence is TGCGCCAGCAGCGTGGACCGGGACAGTTTCTATAGGGAGCTGTTTTTT.

The DNA for the CDR3 is TGTGCCAGTAGCACCTATTACAGGGGATCCAATCAGCCCCAGCATTTT. This sequence encodes CASSTYYRGSNQPQHF. The V gene is TRBV19, the J gene TRBJ1-5; 7 bases fit TRBD1. Germline assignment: CDR1 LNHDA and CDR2 SQIVND (reference sequence). Trimming at V came to 6 bases and at J to 3 bases, leaving 11 bases not matched to a gene. This CDR3 is 16 amino acids long. The full variable domain, its missing parts supplied by reference TRBV19 and TRBJ1-5, is DGGITQSPKYLFRKEGQNVTLSCEQNLNHDAMYWYRQDPGQGLRLIYYSQIVNDFQKGDIAEGYSVSREKKESFPLTVTSAQKNPTAFYLCASSTYYRGSNQPQHFGDGTRLSIL.

J is TRBJ2-1 and V is TRBV10-3; TRBD1 is a possible D gene (6 bases). Germline CDR1 is ENHRY and CDR2 is SYGVKD. The CDR3 has 15 residues. The V end was cut by 2 bases, the J end by 1 base, with 9 bases between. The CDR3 loop reads CAISETGSSYNEQFF. CDR3 DNA sequence: TGTGCCATCAGTGAGACAGGGTCATCCTACAATGAGCAGTTCTTC.

V gene TRBV6-1 combines with J gene TRBJ1-1; D might be TRBD1 (5 bases). The CDR3 is 13 residues long. V dropped 9 bases and J dropped 2 bases, with 13 bases sitting between them. The germline V gene encodes CDR1 MNHNS and CDR2 SASEGT. The CDR3 sequence is CASGRQINTEAFF. The CDR3 bases are TGTGCCAGTGGACGACAGATTAACACTGAAGCTTTCTTT.

The chain has TRBV7-2 and TRBJ1-2; TRBD1 agrees at 12 bases. Germline CDR1 SGHTA, CDR2 FQGNSA. The V gene end was trimmed by 5 bases and the J gene end by 4 bases; junction bases not matched to a gene: 2. CDR3 length equals 14 residues. The DNA for the CDR3 is TGTGCCAGCAGCCTGGGACAGGGGGCCTATGGCTACACCTTC. This sequence encodes CASSLGQGAYGYTF.

The chain couples TRBV5-1 to TRBJ1-3, with D tentatively TRBD1 (5 bases). This CDR3 contains 15 residues. The germline V gene has CDR1 SGHRS and CDR2 YFSETQ. Trimming cost V 4 bases and J 0 bases, with 11 bases left between them. CDR3 DNA: TGCGCCAGCAGCAAACCGACAGACTCTGGAAACACCATATATTTT. It is translated as CASSKPTDSGNTIYF.

The chain couples TRBV6-1 to TRBJ1-5; D may be TRBD1 (6 bases). Trimming took 5 bases from V and 2 from J, leaving 13 bases between them. The CDR3 is 15 amino acids. CDR1 is MNHNS and CDR2 is SASEGT in the germline V gene. The CDR3 DNA reads TGTGCCAGCAGTCCATGGGACAACGGCAATCAGCCCCAGCATTTT. It translates to CASSPWDNGNQPQHF.

The chain uses TRBV10-1 and TRBJ2-7; perhaps TRBD2 as D (5 bases). V lost 2 bases to trimming and J lost 9 bases, with 14 bases between them. Germline values: CDR1 WNHNN, CDR2 SYGVQD (reference sequence). The CDR3 covers 13 residues. The CDR3 coding sequence is TGCGCCAGCAGTGAGGGGCGTGCTACTAGGCAGTACTTC. Protein: CASSEGRATRQYF.

The V gene is TRBV5-1, the J gene TRBJ1-5; D unclear. This CDR3 spans 14 amino acids. Trimming cost V 0 bases and J 4 bases, with 8 bases left between them. From germline, CDR1 is SGHRS and CDR2 YFSETQ. Here the CDR3 reads CASSLGATNQPQHF. The CDR3 nucleotides read TGCGCCAGCAGCTTGGGGGCCACGAATCAGCCCCAGCATTTT. Supplemented by reference TRBV5-1 and TRBJ1-5, the full variable domain reads KAGVTQTPRYLIKTRGQQVTLSCSPISGHRSVSWYQQTPGQGLQFLFEYFSETQRNKGNFPGRFSGRQFSNSRSEMNVSTLELGDSALYLCASSLGATNQPQHFGDGTRLSIL.

The sample holds one count of this clone. CDR3 coding DNA: TGTGCCAGCAGCTTAGCTACTAGCGGGAACTACGAGCAGTACTTC. This codes for CASSLATSGNYEQYF. The rearrangement uses TRBV11-2 and TRBJ2-7; 10 bases are shared with TRBD2. The V segment lost 1 base and the J segment 3 bases; nucleotides outside the gene matches: 3. CDR1 SGHAT and CDR2 FQNNGV come from the germline V gene. This CDR3 has 15 amino acids.

This chain connects TRBV28 to TRBJ2-7; D gene ambiguous. Trimming removed 2 bases from V and 0 bases from J, with 11 bases in between. Germline V lookup: CDR1 MDHEN, CDR2 SYDVKM. CDR3 size: 15 residues. CDR3 nucleotides: TGTGCCAGCAGTTTAAGGCGGCCACTCTCCTACGAGCAGTACTTC. Amino acid sequence: CASSLRRPLSYEQYF.

The chain has TRBV6-1 and TRBJ2-3; the D is unclear. Trimming pared 9 bases from V and 0 bases from J, leaving 10 bases between. This CDR3 has 13 amino acids. Germline CDR1 and CDR2: MNHNS and SASEGT. CDR3 region: CARAMTSTDTQYF. CDR3 coding DNA: TGTGCCAGAGCTATGACTAGCACAGATACGCAGTATTTT.

This clone showed up just a few times. This chain links TRBV20-1 with TRBJ2-7; no reliable D call. V was trimmed by 6 bases and J by 6 bases, leaving 12 bases between them. CDR3 size: 11 residues. The germline V gene has CDR1 DFQATT and CDR2 SNEGSKA (reference sequence). CDR3 DNA: TGCAGTGCGGAAACGTGGAGCGAGCAGTACTTC. This gives the protein CSAETWSEQYF.

CDR3 loop: CASSRSSGTFRSYEQYF. CDR3 DNA sequence: TGCGCCAGCAGCCGCAGCTCTGGGACATTTCGATCCTACGAGCAGTACTTC. The V and J genes are TRBV4-1 and TRBJ2-7, with TRBD1 as a possible D gene (6 bases). Trimming cost V 4 bases and J 1 base, with 20 bases left between them. The CDR3 length is 17 residues. The V gene's germline CDR1 is MGHRA and CDR2 YSYEKL.

The chain carries TRBV6-6 and TRBJ2-1; TRBD2 aligns across 7 bases. Unmatched junction bases numbered 5, after V lost 4 bases and J lost 8 bases. The CDR3 totals 13 residues. Germline V gene lookup returns CDR1 MNHNY and CDR2 SVGAGI (reference sequence). CDR3 coding DNA: TGTGCCAGCAGTTGGGGGGGGAGTGATGAGCAGTTCTTC. Its protein is CASSWGGSDEQFF.

A few counts support this clone. The CDR3 loop reads CASSLDEGAYTEAFF. CDR3 nucleotides: TGTGCCAGCAGCTTGGATGAAGGGGCGTACACTGAAGCTTTCTTT. The J gene is TRBJ1-1, the V gene TRBV5-4; a possible D gene is TRBD1 (5 bases). CDR1 and CDR2 (germline): SGHNT, YYREEE (reference sequence). V lost 0 bases, J lost 3 bases, and 12 bases lay in between. The CDR3 consists of 15 residues.